The 15 T cell receptor beta chains in this list originate from one sample, sequenced in a study of T cell changes during pregnancy in multiple sclerosis. Repertoires were generated with immunoSEQ multiplex PCR, while TCRdb's copy carries only in-frame clones and drops some. Here the sample spans around 58,000 clones, more than 80% being singletons. The starting material was CD4+ T cells from peripheral blood mononuclear cells, obtained after pregnancy. These receptors originate from a female donor in good health, enrolled as a control in a pregnancy study.

For this clone: Distinct nucleotide sequences in the sample also encode this CDR3. V gene TRBV10-3 combines with J gene TRBJ2-7; no clear D. The V gene lost 0 bases and the J gene lost 1 base, with 7 bases spanning the gap. Germline V CDR1 and CDR2: ENHRY, SYGVKD. The CDR3 sequence is 14 residues long. As DNA, the CDR3 is TGTGCCATCAGTGAGTCCGGGTCTTCCTACGAGCAGTACTTC. The encoded protein is CAISESGSSYEQYF.

This clone was seen more than once but under ten times. The chain combines TRBV4-3 with TRBJ1-1; possible D gene TRBD1, 5 bases. Between the trimmed V and J ends, which lost 0 bases and 2 bases, there was a span of 16 bases. The germline CDR1 and CDR2 sequences are LGHNA and YSLEER. This CDR3 spans 17 amino acids. The CDR3 sequence: CASSQDRLTGGNTEAFF. The CDR3 DNA reads as TGCGCCAGCAGCCAAGATAGGCTTACAGGCGGTAACACTGAAGCTTTCTTT.

CDR3 residues: CAWSREGTGSSRETQYF. The CDR3 coding sequence is TGTGCCTGGAGTAGGGAGGGGACAGGCAGCTCTCGAGAGACCCAGTACTTC. The chain is built from TRBV30 and TRBJ2-5, with D perhaps matching TRBD1 (8 bases). V lost 2 bases and J lost 4, with 23 bases in between. The V gene's germline CDR1 is GTSNPN and CDR2 SVGIG (reference sequence). The CDR3 totals 17 residues.

In its sample, this clone was seen once. This rearrangement joins TRBV2 to TRBJ2-3; 7 nucleotides align to TRBD1. The CDR3 contains 14 residues. Germline V gene sequence: CDR1 SNHLY, CDR2 FYNNEI. The V and J ends lost 10 bases and 7 bases, in that order; junction bases with no gene match: 14. Here the CDR3 reads CATVRDSTIYTQYF. The DNA for the CDR3 is TGTGCCACCGTCCGGGACAGCACAATTTATACGCAGTATTTT. Looking up the rest from reference TRBV2 and TRBJ2-3 gives the full variable domain: EPEVTQTPSHQVTQMGQEVILRCVPISNHLYFYWYRQILGQKVEFLVSFYNNEISEKSEIFDDQFSVERPDGSNFTLKIRSTKLEDSAMYFCATVRDSTIYTQYFGPGTRLTVL.

This clone was observed a few times. The chain uses TRBV19 and TRBJ2-3; 9 nucleotides line up with TRBD2. The J segment lost 6 bases and the V segment lost 4 bases, leaving 17 bases of the junction unmatched. This CDR3 region has 18 residues. Per the germline V gene, CDR1 is LNHDA and CDR2 is SQIVND (reference sequence). The CDR3 region is CASSNPAGGFGWSDTQYF. As DNA, the CDR3 is TGTGCCAGTAGTAACCCAGCGGGGGGCTTCGGGTGGTCCGATACGCAGTATTTT.

The J gene is TRBJ1-1, the V gene TRBV5-4; D is perhaps TRBD1 (5 bases). V was shortened by 4 bases and J by 5 bases, with 9 bases between the two germline ends. CDR3 length equals 12 residues. Looked up from germline, CDR1 is SGHNT and CDR2 is YYREEE (reference sequence). As DNA, the CDR3 is TGTGCCAGCAGCCGGGGGGGGACTGAAGCTTTCTTT. As protein: CASSRGGTEAFF.

CDR3: CASRDPGQGDYEQYF. The CDR3 DNA sequence: TGTGCCAGCAGAGACCCGGGACAGGGCGATTACGAGCAGTACTTC. The chain joins TRBV6-5 to TRBJ2-7; 9 bases align to TRBD1. The CDR3 spans 15 residues. With V trimmed by 6 bases and J by 4 bases, 10 bases remained unmatched. Germline CDR1 reads MNHEY; CDR2 reads SVGAGI.

The chain carries TRBV10-3 and TRBJ1-1; perhaps TRBD1 as D (5 bases). This CDR3 spans 13 amino acids. The germline V gene has CDR1 ENHRY and CDR2 SYGVKD. With 11 bases removed from V and 3 bases from J, the gap between germline ends came to 16 bases. The CDR3 DNA follows: TGTGCCCTGAAAGAGGACATCGACACTGAAGCTTTCTTT. It translates to CALKEDIDTEAFF.

The V gene is TRBV9, the J gene TRBJ1-1; no clear D. CDR3 length: 15 residues. Trimming pared 3 bases from V and 1 base from J, leaving 13 bases between. Germline assignment: CDR1 SGDLS and CDR2 YYNGEE. As DNA, the CDR3 is TGTGCCAGCAGCGCCGACCTAGGAGGGAACACTGAAGCTTTCTTT. It specifies CASSADLGGNTEAFF.

V and J are TRBV7-9 and TRBJ2-2; possible D gene TRBD1, 5 bases. The CDR3 runs 16 residues. V shed 1 base and J shed 0 bases, with 9 bases lying between them. CDR1 and CDR2 (germline): SEHNR, FQNEAQ (reference sequence). CDR3 coding DNA: TGTGCCAGCAGCTTAGAAATAGGGGCGAACACCGGGGAGCTGTTTTTT. Amino acids: CASSLEIGANTGELFF.

The CDR3 region is CASSRTGRADTQYF. For the CDR3, the DNA is TGTGCCAGCAGTAGGACAGGGAGGGCAGATACGCAGTATTTT. V usage is TRBV6-5 and J usage is TRBJ2-3, with D possibly matching TRBD1 (8 bases). This CDR3 has 14 amino acids. With 5 bases removed from V and 4 bases from J, the gap between germline ends came to 13 bases. The germline CDR1 and CDR2 sequences are MNHEY and SVGAGI.

The rearrangement links TRBV20-1 to TRBJ1-4; D is undetermined. Deletions cut 1 base from V and 7 bases from J, with 4 bases between. Germline V gene data show CDR1 as DFQATT and CDR2 as SNEGSKA (reference sequence). The CDR3 runs 11 residues. The CDR3 sequence: CSARAPEKLFF. The CDR3 nucleotides read TGCAGTGCTAGAGCTCCTGAAAAACTGTTTTTT.

The chain combines TRBV5-6 with TRBJ2-7; 9 bases map to TRBD1. V gave up 4 bases and J gave up 2 bases; unmatched junction bases: 4. This CDR3 spans 14 amino acids. Germline CDR1 is SGHDT and CDR2 is YYEEEE. The CDR3 DNA follows: TGTGCCAGCAGCCTGGGACAGGGACCCTACGAGCAGTACTTC. This gives the protein CASSLGQGPYEQYF.

The chain carries TRBV10-3 and TRBJ1-4; 11 bases line up with TRBD1. The V and J ends lost 2 bases and 0 bases, in that order; junction bases with no gene match: 5. Germline CDR1 ENHRY, CDR2 SYGVKD. This CDR3 comprises 18 residues. CDR3 in DNA: TGTGCCATCAGTGAGAGGGGGACAGGGGGAGCAACTAATGAAAAACTGTTTTTT. Translation: CAISERGTGGATNEKLFF.

The V and J genes are TRBV2 and TRBJ1-6; 7 bases map to TRBD1. This CDR3 region has 15 residues. Germline V lookup: CDR1 SNHLY, CDR2 FYNNEI. Trimming removed 4 bases from V and 0 bases from J; junction bases left unmatched: 0. CDR3 sequence reads: CASSGQGSYNSPLHF. CDR3 sequence (DNA): TGTGCCAGCAGTGGACAGGGCTCCTATAATTCACCCCTCCACTTT.